This T cell receptor beta chain came from a study of control samples from healthy donors and cancer patients. This CDR3 spans 14 amino acids. The V end lost 3 bases, the J end lost 5 bases, and 13 bases lay between the germline ends. CDR1 and CDR2 (germline): KGHSH, LQKENI. As for this clone: Other DNA sequences in this specimen translate into the identical CDR3.

Measured with immunoSEQ multiplex PCR; TCRdb has only the in-frame clones, and not every one. The sample includes some 120,000 clones, over 75% of them seen just once. Material: blood. V is TRBV18 and J is TRBJ1-2; D might be TRBD1 (6 bases). The sequence was collected from a man aged 45-60 years in good health. CDR3: CASSPPTGLYGYTF. CDR3 coding DNA: TGTGCCAGCTCACCCCCGACAGGTCTTTATGGCTACACCTTC.